The T cell receptor beta chain described here comes from a study of post-analysis software for immune sequencing data (dated by TCRdb to between 2014 and 2016). Some background on the complete study: Recorded disease courses included relapsing-remitting, secondary progressive and progressive-relapsing multiple sclerosis, with some patients lacking subtype annotation. A subset of samples was prepared in parallel using single-end sample barcoding, then pooled and co-amplified after Illumina adapter ligation. The patient repertoires were compared against some twelve previously published healthy control repertoires obtained from donors aged roughly 6 to 28 years. What the authors observed across the whole study: Compared with controls, multiple sclerosis patients had significantly lower normalized Chao1 diversity, a finding suggesting substantial peripheral T-cell clonal expansion. The multiple sclerosis patient group was slightly younger than the control group. Patients showed significantly higher frequencies than controls for a handful of TRBV segments, among them TRBV5-6, TRBV5-1 and TRBV20-1. When samples were clustered directly using the F measure, samples prepared in the same batch co-clustered strongly, which prompted a batch-effect correction.

The CDR1 and CDR2 encoded by the germline V gene are MGHRA and YSYEKL. Relative to germline, V is 0 bases shorter and J is 1 base shorter, with 14 bases between their ends. From cysteine to phenylalanine, the CDR3 is 17 amino acids long. Just CDR3 DNA is preserved here, 51 bases in frame from base 1. Receptor amplification or capture employed PCR. Data came from an Illumina HiSeq 2500. Unique molecular identifiers were incorporated into TCR beta cDNA libraries to reduce PCR and sequencing biases. Every 1 to 10 million input T cells yielded approximately 500,000 cDNA molecules, meaning each molecule approximated one T cell. The patient libraries were prepared and sequenced with the same protocol used for the earlier healthy control dataset. Samples belonging to the same batch were prepared together, multiplexed and sequenced on a shared HiSeq lane. The authors processed their data as follows. Raw barcoded reads were processed with MIGEC, discarding single-read molecular identifier groups before consensus assembly and CDR3 extraction. VDJtools was used for post-analysis of the clonotype tables, with diversity normalized by down-sampling every dataset to the smallest sample size. In repertoire overlap clustering, CDR3 amino acid sequences, but not nucleotide sequences, were matched to correct batch-related cross-sample contamination. The public reads were run again by TCRdb, first through fastp at Q25 and then through MiXCR, and only productive beta chains were kept. Every distinct CDR3 protein forms one entry, paired with its most common genes and DNA. These V and J calls originate from TCRdb's pipeline instead of the authors' own analysis. For this sample the table gives around 700,000 distinct CDR3 sequences, of which over 45% were detected only once. The top ten hold 10% to 12% of the sample.

A remark on this clonotype: It has no known antigen specificity. No base qualities exist here, and no much larger clone lies one base off it.

To demonstrate the VDJtools post-analysis software, the study profiled TCR beta repertoires from the peripheral blood of around 13 young patients with multiple sclerosis. The multiple sclerosis patients were children and adolescents between about 6 and 15 years of age. What was sequenced was blood. This TCR came from a girl aged 2 to 9 with multiple sclerosis. The chain is made from TRBV4-1 and TRBJ2-3, with no confidently assigned D gene. The nucleotide sequence is given as TGCGCCAGCAGCCAAGATGGAGTCGGCGCCGGCACAGATACGCAGTATTTT. This codes for CASSQDGVGAGTDTQYF.